The rows below give T cell receptor beta chains drawn from one sample of a study of T cell responses to AZD1222 COVID-19 vaccine. Using immunoSEQ multiplex PCR, the repertoire was profiled, and TCRdb retains in-frame clones only, with some absent. This sample carries 100,000 to 150,000 clones, just over 85% of them seen once, and the ten largest clones take around 10%. The sample was peripheral blood, taken on day 0 of AZD1222 vaccination. The receptors stem from an adult in good health. Each CDR3 is given with its conserved first and last residue. The D gene is left open where the match is weak. Size is stated for part of the rows, as once, few or many counts, or as a class when the clone is expanded.

>NA|TRBV19|NA|TRBJ1-5|15
TGTGCCAGTAGTACGCCGGGACGGATCAATCAGCCCCAGCATTTT
CASSTPGRINQPQHF
>NA|TRBV18|TRBD2|TRBJ2-7|13
TGTGCCAGCTCCCCCATGGGAGGGCACGAGCAGTACTTC
CASSPMGGHEQYF
>NA|TRBV19|NA|TRBJ1-1|17
TGTGCCAGTAGTATTGCCTCGGGGAGGGTACTTACGAGTGAAGCTTTCTTT
CASSIASGRVLTSEAFF
>NA|TRBV18|NA|TRBJ1-1|14
TGTGCCAGCTCACCATCGACTGTGAACACTGAAGCTTTCTTT
CASSPSTVNTEAFF
>NA|TRBV10-1|TRBD2|TRBJ2-3|14
TGCGCCAGCACCAGCGGGAGTGGTGCAGATACGCAGTATTTT
CASTSGSGADTQYF
>NA|TRBV7-9|NA|TRBJ2-3|14
TGTGCCAGCAGCGAGACACAGATCACAGATACGCAGTATTTT
CASSETQITDTQYF
>NA|TRBV7-2|TRBD2|TRBJ2-5|15
TGTGCCAGCTGCCGGACTAGCGGGAGATGGGAGACCCAGTACTTC
CASCRTSGRWETQYF
>NA|TRBV5-1|TRBD2|TRBJ2-1|15
TGCGCCAGCAGCTCGGGACTAGCGGTAAACAATGAGCAGTTCTTC
CASSSGLAVNNEQFF
>NA|TRBV15|NA|TRBJ1-2|15
TGTGCCACCAACCCACTTCGGGGAGGGGACTATGGCTACACCTTC
CATNPLRGGDYGYTF
>NA|TRBV27|NA|TRBJ1-2|13
TGTGCCAGCAGCTGGGACGGTTTGTATGGCTACACCTTC
CASSWDGLYGYTF
>NA|TRBV4-1|TRBD2|TRBJ2-5|16
TGCGCCAGCAGCCAAGAATATCTAGCGGGACAAGAGACCCAGTACTTC
CASSQEYLAGQETQYF
>NA|TRBV19|NA|TRBJ1-5|14
TGTGCCAGTAGTATAATACAGGGTTATCAGCCCCAGCATTTT
CASSIIQGYQPQHF
>few|TRBV7-9|NA|TRBJ1-6|15
TGTGCCAGCAGCTCGGGGACGGATGATAATTCACCCCTCCACTTT
CASSSGTDDNSPLHF
>few|TRBV5-1|TRBD1|TRBJ1-1|17
TGCGCCAGCAGCTTGGACGGGACAGGGCCTGCCAGTATCGAAGCTTTCTTT
CASSLDGTGPASIEAFF
>NA|TRBV6-5|NA|TRBJ1-2|14
TGTGCCAGCAAGATCTTGACAGTCAACGATGGCTACACCTTC
CASKILTVNDGYTF
>NA|TRBV11-2|TRBD2|TRBJ2-1|15
TGTGCCAGCAGCTTTTTACTAGCGGATTACAATGAGCAGTTCTTC
CASSFLLADYNEQFF
>few|TRBV9|NA|TRBJ1-3|14
TGTGCCAGCAGCGTAGAAGCCGGAGGAAACACCATATATTTT
CASSVEAGGNTIYF
>NA|TRBV4-1|NA|TRBJ1-1|15
TGCGCCAGCAGCCAAGATTGGGGGGTCGGCACTGAAGCTTTCTTT
CASSQDWGVGTEAFF
>once|TRBV9|NA|TRBJ1-2|15
TGTGCCAGCAGCACCCAGCCCGGTAGTCACGGCGGCTACACCTTC
CASSTQPGSHGGYTF
>NA|TRBV18|TRBD1|TRBJ2-1|16
TGTGCCAGCTCACCCCAGGGACAGGGGGCTGGGGGTGAGCAGTTCTTC
CASSPQGQGAGGEQFF
>once|TRBV18|NA|TRBJ1-1|14
TGTGCCAGCTCACCACCGGGGATGAACACTGAAGCTTTCTTT
CASSPPGMNTEAFF
>NA|TRBV9|NA|TRBJ2-3|15
TGTGCCAGCAGCGTATCCGGGTACGGCACAGATACGCAGTATTTT
CASSVSGYGTDTQYF
>NA|TRBV7-3|NA|TRBJ2-5|17
TGTGCCAGCAGCTTAGGGCTCCGGGACACAGCCCAAGAGACCCAGTACTTC
CASSLGLRDTAQETQYF
>NA|TRBV5-4|NA|TRBJ2-5|13
TGTGCCAGCAGCTTGTATGGGGAAGAGACCCAGTACTTC
CASSLYGEETQYF
>NA|TRBV5-4|TRBD2|TRBJ2-3|15
TGTGCCAGCAGCTTGGGCGGGGGGGGAGTTGATACGCAGTATTTT
CASSLGGGGVDTQYF
>NA|TRBV5-6|TRBD1|TRBJ1-2|15
TGTGCCAGCAGCTCCCCCGGACAGGGTGACTATGGCTACACCTTC
CASSSPGQGDYGYTF
>NA|TRBV10-3|TRBD1|TRBJ1-1|13
TGTGCCATCAGGGTGACAGGGACCACTGAAGCTTTCTTT
CAIRVTGTTEAFF
>NA|TRBV3-1/TRBV3-2|NA|TRBJ1-1|14
TGTGCCAGCAGCCAAGAAACGAGGGGCACTGAAGCTTTCTTT
CASSQETRGTEAFF
>few|TRBV18|NA|TRBJ2-7|15
TGTGCCAGCTCACCTACGGGCGGGTTTTCCTACGAGCAGTACTTC
CASSPTGGFSYEQYF
>NA|TRBV5-1|NA|TRBJ2-2|12
TGCGCCAGCAGCCCAAACTCCGGGGAGCTGTTTTTT
CASSPNSGELFF
>NA|TRBV20-1|NA|TRBJ1-2|14
TGCAGTGCTAGTGGGTCCCTTCAGAAATCGCAACTCACCTTC
CSASGSLQKSQLTF
>NA|TRBV18|NA|TRBJ1-2|16
TGTGCCAGCTCACTTACCGGGACCCGGAATCGCTATGGCTACACCTTC
CASSLTGTRNRYGYTF
>NA|TRBV7-6|NA|TRBJ1-5|17
TGTGCCAGCAGCTTAGGCGGCATGGGCCCGGCAAATCAGCCCCAGCATTTT
CASSLGGMGPANQPQHF
>once|TRBV9|NA|TRBJ2-7|14
TGTGCCAGCAGCGTAACGGGGATCGGCTACGAGCAGTACTTC
CASSVTGIGYEQYF
>NA|TRBV5-4|NA|TRBJ2-5|17
TGTGCCAGCAGCTTATCCATAGGGGGGACACCCCAAGAGACCCAGTACTTC
CASSLSIGGTPQETQYF
>NA|TRBV2|NA|TRBJ1-2|11
TGTGCCAGCGCCTTCAAGGACGGCTACACCTTC
CASAFKDGYTF
>NA|TRBV7-9|TRBD1|TRBJ1-1|14
TGTGCCAGCAGCCCCCAAGACAGGGCGGTTGAAGCTTTCTTT
CASSPQDRAVEAFF
>NA|TRBV6-1|NA|TRBJ1-1|14
TGTGCCAGCAGTGAATGGCAAGCTAACACTGAAGCTTTCTTT
CASSEWQANTEAFF
>NA|TRBV9|NA|TRBJ1-1|13
TGTGCCAGCACCCAGGGGCTGAACACTGAAGCTTTCTTT
CASTQGLNTEAFF
>NA|TRBV24-1|TRBD2|TRBJ2-7|16
TGTGCCACCAGTGATCGTGGACTAGCGGGAGTGGAAGAGCAGTACTTC
CATSDRGLAGVEEQYF
>NA|TRBV6-4|NA|TRBJ2-1|15
TGTGCCAGCAGTGACTCTGCTAGTGGGATTAATGAGCAGTTCTTC
CASSDSASGINEQFF
>NA|TRBV19|TRBD2|TRBJ2-1|15
TGTGCCAGTAAAACTAGCGGGAGGAGTAGCAATGAGCAGTTCTTC
CASKTSGRSSNEQFF
>NA|TRBV2|NA|TRBJ1-1|13
TGTGCCAGCAGTGAGAGGATGAACACTGAAGCTTTCTTT
CASSERMNTEAFF
>NA|TRBV2|NA|TRBJ2-7|13
TGTGCCAGCAGGAAGGACAGCACCTACGAGCAGTACTTC
CASRKDSTYEQYF
>NA|TRBV6-6|TRBD2|TRBJ2-1|18
TGTGCCAGCAGTCCCTCGGGACTAGCGGGAGGTTACTACAATGAGCAGTTCTTC
CASSPSGLAGGYYNEQFF
>once|TRBV6-6|NA|TRBJ2-2|17
TGTGCCAGCAGCCGAGCACCCGTCGGGGGCCTCACCGGGGAGCTGTTTTTT
CASSRAPVGGLTGELFF
>NA|TRBV13|TRBD2|TRBJ2-3|16
TGTGCCAGCAGCCTAACTAGCGGGAGGGGCCCAGATACGCAGTATTTT
CASSLTSGRGPDTQYF
>NA|TRBV5-4|NA|TRBJ1-5|16
TGTGCCAGCAGCTTCTACTCCTCAGGGGGCAATCAGCCCCAGCATTTT
CASSFYSSGGNQPQHF
>NA|TRBV7-3|NA|TRBJ2-5|13
TGTGCCAGCAGCTTAACTAAGAGAGAGACCCAGTACTTC
CASSLTKRETQYF